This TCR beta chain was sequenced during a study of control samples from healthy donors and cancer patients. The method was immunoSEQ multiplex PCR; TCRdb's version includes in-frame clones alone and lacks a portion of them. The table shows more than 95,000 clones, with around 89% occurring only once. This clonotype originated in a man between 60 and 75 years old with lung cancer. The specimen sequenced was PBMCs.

The CDR3 bases are TGTGCCAGCAGCTATCAAGCGGGGGAGGGGGAGACCCAGTACTTC. This encodes CASSYQAGEGETQYF. The rearrangement links TRBV7-2 to TRBJ2-5; 8 bases align to TRBD2. This CDR3 has 15 amino acids. Germline CDR1 SGHTA, CDR2 FQGNSA. J lost 5 bases, V lost 4 bases, and 9 bases had no gene match.